This T cell receptor beta chain is drawn from a study of cytomegalovirus exposure and HLA in healthy donors (dated by TCRdb to 2016 to 2017). At the level of the whole study: An earlier analysis of around 600 of the donors reported about 290 Gb of sequence data and some 120 million unique TCR beta sequences from 190 million or so T cells. An early release that covered approximately 600 HLA-typed donors contained about 290 gigabases of sequencing data and some 87 million unique TCR sequences. Of the approximately 400 genotyped donors, roughly 85% fell in the genetic ancestry cluster associated with self-reported Caucasian donors. The aim of the study was to test whether cataloging public T cell receptors could identify signatures of past pathogen exposure. The study used immunosequencing to profile the T cell repertoires of 666 subjects and linked those repertoires to cytomegalovirus serostatus. A separate validation cohort of 100 to 150 different subjects was used in addition to the roughly 700-subject first cohort. To predict cytomegalovirus infection status, the study brought together high-throughput TCR immunosequencing, statistical association of individual TCRs with disease status, and machine learning. A later analysis re-analyzed previously published TCR beta repertoires from about 600 donors and added high-resolution HLA genotyping to study TCR occurrence patterns. Rather than using new phenotypic data, the later analysis identified candidate immune exposures from TCR beta sequences and from how often those sequences occurred across donors. In an earlier analysis of around 540 of the donors, high-throughput TCR beta sequencing was used to judge whether each TCR beta V gene segment behaved as functional or pseudogenic. Donor age, sex, ethnicity and CMV serostatus were compiled alongside the repertoire data. Genome-wide SNP genotypes for about 65% of the roughly 670 donors were used in a later genetic analysis, which treated that subset as a discovery cohort. All discovery cohort repertoires had been generated using a single sequencing platform. Class I and class II HLA loci were covered by the typing at four-digit resolution. The number of donors typed differed by locus, with roughly 629-640 for A, B, C, DRB1 and DQB1, roughly 550 for DQA1, approximately 570 for DPA1, and around 450 for DPB1. About 5 DR-DQ haplotypes were handled as single units for association and clustering, since linkage in the cohort was strong. On average, 235,054 unique TCR beta nucleotide sequences were sequenced per donor among a few hundred genotyped donors of the cohort, with roughly 18% of those sequences being non-productive. The paper's findings and limits, for the study overall: According to a later analysis, TCR association rates differed among HLA loci, with DRB1 alleles showing the most associated TCRs and HLA-C alleles showing the fewest. A further reported finding was that TCR beta sequences accurately predicted the HLA-A and HLA-B alleles for most subjects in the first cohort. Most CMV-associated TCR beta chains appeared to be HLA-restricted in a later analysis, and the HLA associations seemed to be driven largely by CMV exposure. The study listed around 160 TCR beta chains as associated with cytomegalovirus. Assigning TCR associations to individual alleles was difficult when HLA alleles, especially DR and DQ, strongly co-occurred. Most TCR sequences were observed very rarely across donors, whereas some public TCRs were present in many individuals. Cytomegalovirus status was reported to be diagnosed by the classifier with high specificity and sensitivity in both the original and validation cohorts. A later genetic analysis associated a missense DCLRE1C variant with V-gene and J-gene trimming of TCR beta chains, and an independent cohort replicated the association. This cohort had only TCR beta chains sequenced, and the lack of alpha or paired-chain data limited which features could be detected. Because some donors lacked HLA typing at each locus, the association tests relied only on the typed subset. In an earlier analysis of fewer than 700 of the donors, most TCR beta V segments appeared in productive rearrangements about 87% or about 30% of the time, broadly matching IMGT annotations. Several of the top co-occurrence clusters appeared to be linked to parvovirus B19, influenza, CMV and Epstein-Barr virus, according to a later analysis. A group of highly shared sequence variants was considered likely to be a technical artifact of the sequencing pipeline. The earlier analysis of some 540 of the donors excluded over 15 rarely observed V segments, including chromosome 9 orphons, because counts were too low. Compared with the roughly 720-donor mean, donors in an Asian-associated ancestry cluster had fewer N-insertions in productive TCRs, according to a later genetic analysis. Correlated functional status among segregating V segments might be attributable to linkage disequilibrium, but an unknown experimental factor could not be ruled out. The authors suggested that the approach could potentially be generalized to other disease states and immunological phenotypes. The presence/absence analyses assumed that sequencing depth was roughly uniform across donors, and that assumption may not be true. In a later analysis, HLA-associated TCR beta chains were found to be more clonally expanded and to have lower generation probabilities than equally common non-associated chains. A few of the identified cytomegalovirus-associated TCR beta chains were confirmed in vitro to be specific for cytomegalovirus antigens. Specific HLA alleles were associated with 15,000 to 20,000 TCR beta sequences at a false discovery rate of 0.05 in a later analysis. The 87-base-pair reads could not distinguish some IMGT-functional V segments, including TRBV6-2 and TRBV6-3, so those segments were excluded. For the cohort, immune exposure information was limited to CMV serostatus.

From the germline V gene (reference sequence), CDR1 is MNHEY and CDR2 is SMNVEV. V and J lose 4 bases and 8 bases, and a span of 15 bases separates them. The CDR3 goes from the cysteine to the phenylalanine over 14 residues. The CDR3 DNA has 42 bases and is translated from base 1. This clone was picked up a small number of times. What this receptor recognizes is not known. It has no much larger one-base neighbor in the sample; base qualities were not kept. Library prep was done by the immunoSEQ multiplex PCR assay. For the multiplex PCR, a mixture combining 60 forward primers for TCR Vbeta segments and 13 reverse primers for TCR Jbeta segments was used. The CDR3 region of rearranged TCR beta genes was amplified from genomic DNA by a multiplex PCR assay. The amplified TCR beta libraries were sequenced on the Illumina HiSeq System as 87-base-pair reads. The paper's processing steps were these. Across the roughly 670 repertoires, a later analysis counted about 81 million unique TCR beta chains, 9 million to 14 million of which were shared by at least two donors. Raw reads were error-corrected and collapsed into unique sequences with a nearest-neighbor algorithm that merged closely related sequences to remove PCR and sequencing errors. CDR3 sequences were aligned to IMGT reference sequences to assign V, D and J gene segments. Each retained sequence needed at least a six-nucleotide match to both a V gene segment and a J gene segment. A rearrangement counted as productive if the CDR3 had no stop codons and remained in frame with V and J, and every other rearrangement counted as non-productive. CDR3 was defined according to IMGT convention as the region running from the second conserved V-encoded cysteine to the conserved J-encoded phenylalanine. The earlier analysis of a few hundred of the donors excluded any sequence lacking an unambiguous match to a single V gene segment. In an earlier analysis of approximately 500 of the donors, a V segment was called functional when productive rearrangements were above 56.7%, and segregating when the standard deviation between donors exceeded 5%. To diagnose cytomegalovirus status from the catalog of TCR beta chain sequences, a statistical classification framework was built. In a later analysis, V and J genes were assigned by comparing TCR nucleotide sequences against IMGT/GENE-DB human TR gene sequences. A later analysis assigned CDR3 sequences and most-parsimonious VDJ recombination scenarios with the TCRdist pipeline. In a later analysis, each TCR beta chain was defined by its CDR3 amino acid sequence together with its V-gene family, and reads without a unique V-gene family were excluded. To address suspected cross-contamination and a sequencing artifact, a later analysis removed a few hundred highly shared, low-generation-probability nucleotide sequences. A later analysis calculated a clonal expansion index for each public chain from normalized within-repertoire ranks of inferred template counts. Generation probabilities in a later analysis came from a VDJ recombination model fitted to out-of-frame rearrangements, and those results were checked against IGoR. Hypergeometric tests were used in a later analysis to score TCR-TCR, TCR-HLA and TCR-CMV co-occurrence, with a repertoire-size bias correction applied to the TCR pairs. A later analysis estimated false discovery rates by permuting HLA or CMV assignments 20 times. In a later analysis, co-occurring TCRs were grouped with DBSCAN, and TCRdist sequence similarity was added when clustering was performed within HLA-allele-positive subsets. Repertoires with fewer than 30,000 or more than 120,000 public chains were left out of co-occurrence clustering, as were about five repertoires with anomalous nucleotide sharing. What TCRdb holds here is the immuneACCESS table cut down to in-frame rearrangements. Part of the clones is not present; checked against another copy, under half of the missing clones reflect an unresolved V gene, and the others are unexplained. V and J calls and clone size follow that table, whereas D and trimming were derived from the DNA. The table for this sample lists under 200,000 clones; 65% to 70% of them were counted only once. Of the sample, around 4.3% is held by the ten largest clones.

The cohort was made up of about 670 healthy bone marrow donors. At the time of sampling, all cohort members were nominally healthy, though unrecorded immune exposures were likely present. The donor was CMV seropositive and belonged to the group of 250 to 300 seropositive cohort members. Every donor gave a peripheral blood sample, and the peripheral blood mononuclear cells from that sample were used for TCR beta sequencing. The Qiagen DNeasy Blood Extraction Kit was used to extract genomic DNA from the blood cell samples. The chain links TRBV27 with TRBJ2-1; possibly the D gene is TRBD2, per 6 matching bases. Sequencing used PBMCs. The sequence derives from a woman under 30 in good health and CMV-seropositive. The CDR3: CASSSSFWGDEQFF. The DNA sequence is as follows: TGTGCCAGCAGTTCTTCCTTCTGGGGGGATGAGCAGTTCTTC.